This T cell receptor (beta chain) comes out of a study of blood T cell repertoires in COVID-19. Looking at the study overall: COVID-19 samples from acute and convalescent phases originated in the United States, Italy and Spain. From T cells, B-cell-depleted T cells, or PBMCs came the material, which was cDNA or gDNA.

Trimming cost V 4 bases and J 1 base; bases outside gene matches: 5. The CDR3 runs 15 residues. The germline gives CDR1 ENHRY, CDR2 SYGVKD. As handled by the study authors: Amplification of reference gene primers provided the estimated nucleated cell counts. Repertoires were generated with immunoSEQ multiplex PCR, while TCRdb's copy carries only in-frame clones and drops some. V, J and clone size are taken as reported in that table, and D and trimming were inferred from the DNA itself. The sample records about 270,000 clones, roughly 85% being singletons. The sequencing sample was made of peripheral blood. V is TRBV10-3 and J is TRBJ2-3; 7 bases align to TRBD1. This TCR derives from a woman between 65 and 79 years old with acute or convalescent COVID-19. Written as DNA, the CDR3 is TGTGCCATCAGTGGACAGGGTGGGGGCACAGATACGCAGTATTTT. Protein: CAISGQGGGTDTQYF.